This TCR beta chain was sequenced in a study of blood T cell repertoires in COVID-19 (dated by TCRdb to the early 2020s). Context from the whole study: Collaborator samples came from the United States, Italy and Spain and covered acute and convalescent phases of COVID-19. The material from the prospective study consisted of cDNA or gDNA derived from T cells, B-cell-depleted T cells, or PBMCs. The dataset comprised deeply sampled blood TCRbeta repertoires from subjects exposed to, actively infected with, or recovered from COVID-19. The repertoires were released in a freely available public database intended as a resource for research on the immune response to SARS-CoV-2. The samples were drawn from two sources: the first 160 participants of the ongoing ImmuneRACE study, and fewer than 1,500 subjects contributed by 6 global collaborators. A de-identified subject ID, COVID-19 status, age in years and sex were almost always included in the sample metadata. Where HLA class I and class II types were available, the types were taken from metadata supplied by the sample provider, not from assay-based typing.

TCRbeta CDR3 regions were amplified from genomic DNA using the immunoSEQ Assay, a bias-controlled multiplex PCR. The source study handled its data this way. The number of nucleated cells in each sample was estimated from the amplification of reference gene primers within the assay. To quantify the absolute abundance of each unique TCRbeta CDR3 rearrangement, sequence reads were collapsed and filtered. For each sample, productive Simpson clonality was calculated as the square root of Simpson's diversity index over productive rearrangements. What TCRdb holds here is the immuneACCESS table cut down to in-frame rearrangements. Part of the clones is not present; checked against another copy, under half of the missing clones reflect an unresolved V gene, and the others are unexplained. That table gives V, J and clone size, and the DNA gave D and trimming. The sample table shows approximately 240,000 clones, and approximately 86% are seen once. In total, the top ten clones hold roughly 1.3% of the sample.

In Seattle, one collaborating source enrolled patients while the infection was active and tracked those patients longitudinally over the course of disease. The collaborating institutions used their own protocols to collect whole blood in K2EDTA tubes. For TCRbeta analysis, collaborators shipped samples in one of three forms: frozen whole blood, isolated PBMCs, or DNA extracted from either of those sample types. The full study reports these points: Clinical and demographic metadata were provided uncurated, with the amount varying by source and participant.

CDR1 is given as SGHDT and CDR2 as YYEEEE, both from the germline V gene. The junction carries 5 bases between V and J, which are trimmed by 3 bases and 5 bases respectively. The CDR3 numbers 11 residues from cysteine through phenylalanine. The CDR3 DNA has 33 bases and is translated from base 1. In regard to this clone: Its cognate antigen has yet to be identified. No much larger clonotype is one base removed from it; base qualities were not supplied.

The TCR was taken from a woman in her twenties or thirties with COVID-19, enrolled during active disease. Sequenced input: peripheral blood. The V and J genes are TRBV5-6 and TRBJ2-5; the D gene lacks a confident call. CDR3 region: CASSYLETQYF. Here is the DNA: TGTGCCAGCAGCTACTTGGAGACCCAGTACTTC.